This paragraph covers one T cell receptor beta chain sequence. What it recognizes is unknown. Sequencing used immunoSEQ multiplex PCR; TCRdb keeps in-frame clones, though not all of them. The sample shows about 64,000 clones, around 89% of them seen only once. This specimen comes from a study of cytomegalovirus exposure and HLA in healthy donors. Findings and caveats of the study: Cytomegalovirus-associated status was assigned to 150 to 200 TCR beta chains.

The ends were cut back, 7 bases at V and 5 bases at J, with 16 bases in the middle. The germline V gene encodes CDR1 SGHRS and CDR2 YFSETQ. CDR3 length: 13 residues. V gene TRBV5-1 combines with J gene TRBJ2-7; perhaps TRBD2 as D (6 bases). The receptor was isolated from a woman aged 18-29 years in good health and CMV-seronegative. Sample: PBMCs. CDR3 coding DNA: TGCGCCAGCCGACTAGACACGGTTAACGAGCAGTACTTC. This gives the protein CASRLDTVNEQYF.